The rows below give T cell receptor beta chains drawn from one sample of a study of blood T cell repertoires in COVID-19. TCRdb's copy holds only in-frame clones and misses some; the assay was immunoSEQ multiplex PCR. The table records about 500,000 clones, roughly 91% of them present only once. The sequencing input was peripheral blood. The origin of the receptors is a woman aged 45-65 years with COVID-19, enrolled during active disease. The CDR3 runs from the conserved cysteine through the conserved F or W.

J gene,V gene,CDR3 length,CDR3 protein
TRBJ2-3,TRBV3-1/TRBV3-2,13,CASSQDRLAQQYF
TRBJ1-1,TRBV6-1,15,CASSESPGSDTEAFF
TRBJ1-5,TRBV2,14,CASSDDRGGQPQHF
TRBJ1-5,TRBV27,18,CASSLRPPGGGGNQPQHF
TRBJ2-6,TRBV11-2,17,CASSPRGGGSGANVLTF
TRBJ2-1,TRBV18,15,CASSPPGTAKNEQFF
TRBJ2-7,TRBV3-1/TRBV3-2,11,CASSHGYEQYF
TRBJ1-2,TRBV7-9,13,CATLGGPGHGYTF
TRBJ1-4,TRBV24-1,15,CATSTSGRRGEKLFF
TRBJ2-7,TRBV19,14,CASGDRVGAYEQYF
TRBJ1-5,TRBV7-9,16,CASSPLGGDRSQPQHF
TRBJ2-7,TRBV7-2,18,CASSLAPSGGTSPYEQYF
TRBJ2-2,TRBV2,15,CASSDRSTLTGELFF
TRBJ1-1,TRBV11-2,13,CASSSTGSPEAFF
TRBJ2-1,TRBV10-1,13,CASAKDRGNEQFF
TRBJ1-3,TRBV3-1/TRBV3-2,14,CASSQGTGGNTIYF
TRBJ2-7,TRBV24-1,15,CATSDFGTGVHEQYF
TRBJ2-1,TRBV5-1,15,CASSSISQGYNEQFF
TRBJ2-3,TRBV6-6,14,CASSYRTVTDTQYF
TRBJ1-2,TRBV5-5,12,CASSSGTYGYTF
TRBJ2-3,TRBV4-2,15,CASSQGLAGTDTQYF
TRBJ2-3,TRBV24-1,14,CATADSTSTDTQYF
TRBJ1-1,TRBV3-1/TRBV3-2,13,CASSQDGLREAFF
TRBJ2-3,TRBV10-2,16,CASSVFGTGGRDTQYF
TRBJ2-7,TRBV3-1/TRBV3-2,14,CASSPTDRAYEQYF
TRBJ2-7,TRBV5-1,16,CASSLGPQGITYEQYF
TRBJ2-5,TRBV13,14,CASSSDGGEETQYF
TRBJ1-2,TRBV3-1/TRBV3-2,16,CASSQAARQDFYGYTF
TRBJ2-3,TRBV20-1,13,CSASPGGTDTQYF